The 15 T cell receptor beta chains below all came from one sample that was sequenced in a study of T-cell memory formation after mild COVID-19. MiXCR, applied by TCRdb to the 5' RACE reads, yields one record per CDR3 protein. The sample holds about 190,000 distinct CDR3 sequences; more than 9% are singletons and the top ten take 2.5% to 3.5%. Sequenced material: PBMCs or a T cell subset sorted from them (not recorded which). All receptors come from a man aged 18 to 35 who had mild COVID-19 (a few samples of this study predate the infection). Cell type and time point are not known.

The chain uses TRBV4-3 and TRBJ2-3; D is uncertain. Trimming left V 1 base short and J 6 bases short, with 8 bases between. From germline, CDR1 is LGHNA and CDR2 YSLEER. CDR3 length: 13 residues. This chain's CDR3 is CASSQAKGDTQYF. The CDR3 DNA follows: TGCGCCAGCAGCCAAGCCAAGGGCGATACGCAGTATTTT.

The sample holds a few counts of this clonotype. V and J are TRBV16 and TRBJ2-3, with 8 bases identical to TRBD1. With V trimmed by 4 bases and J by 8 bases, 5 bases remained unmatched. The CDR3 totals 13 residues. CDR1 and CDR2 (germline): KGHSY, FQNENV. The CDR3 DNA reads TGTGCCAGCAGCCCACAAACAGGGGGTACGCAGTATTTT. This codes for CASSPQTGGTQYF.

The chain links TRBV20-1 to TRBJ1-2, with a possible D match to TRBD1 (6 bases). The CDR3 contains 12 residues. The V gene's germline CDR1 is DFQATT and CDR2 SNEGSKA (reference sequence). V gave up 6 bases and J gave up 4 bases, with 12 bases separating them. This chain's CDR3 is CSAYGQSYGYTF. The CDR3 nucleotides are TGCAGTGCCTATGGACAGTCCTATGGCTACACCTTC.

This clonotype showed up many times. The chain joins TRBV7-2 to TRBJ2-3; no clear D gene. CDR1 is SGHTA, CDR2 FQGNSA, per germline. V lost 7 bases, J lost 2 bases, and 13 bases lay in between. This CDR3 comprises 14 residues. The chain's CDR3 is CASISSRATDTQYF. CDR3 DNA: TGTGCCAGCATAAGTTCTCGGGCCACAGATACGCAGTATTTT. Filled out from reference TRBV7-2 and TRBJ2-3, the complete variable domain reads GAGVSQSPSNKVTEKGKDVELRCDPISGHTALYWYRQSLGQGLEFLIYFQGNSAPDKSGLPSDRFSAERTGGSVSTLTIQRTQQEDSAVYLCASISSRATDTQYFGPGTRLTVL.

The DNA of the CDR3 is TGTGCCAGCTCAGGAGACAAGAACACTGAAGCTTTCTTT. Its protein product is CASSGDKNTEAFF. The chain is built from TRBV18 and TRBJ1-1, with D hard to call. The ends were cut back, 5 bases at V and 1 base at J, with 8 bases in the middle. Germline lookup yields CDR1 KGHSH and CDR2 LQKENI. The CDR3 is made up of 13 amino acids.

The sample holds a few counts of this clonotype. V gene TRBV7-6 combines with J gene TRBJ2-3; 12 positions match TRBD2. This CDR3 contains 17 residues. The ends lost 5 bases at V and 0 bases at J; junction bases unmatched: 6. Germline lookup yields CDR1 SGHVS and CDR2 FNYEAQ. CDR3 DNA sequence: TGTGCCAGCAGCATGGGACTAGCGGGTTCTAGCACAGATACGCAGTATTTT. Translating gives CASSMGLAGSSTDTQYF.

This chain joins TRBV30 and TRBJ2-3, with TRBD2 matching 11 bases. The junction had 4 bases not matched to a gene; V was cut back by 4 bases and J by 4 bases. The CDR3 sequence is 14 residues long. Germline assignment: CDR1 GTSNPN and CDR2 SVGIG (reference sequence). The CDR3 nucleotides are TGTGCCTGGACTAGCGGGGGGCACCCAGATACGCAGTATTTT. This encodes CAWTSGGHPDTQYF.

The rearrangement uses TRBV29-1 and TRBJ2-1; no reliable D call. Germline V gene lookup returns CDR1 SQVTM and CDR2 ANQGSEA. V was clipped by 6 bases and J by 3 bases, with 18 bases between them. There are 15 residues in the CDR3. CDR3 amino acids: CSVPWAETIYNEQFF. The CDR3 DNA sequence: TGCAGCGTCCCCTGGGCGGAAACCATCTACAATGAGCAGTTCTTC.

A few counts support this clonotype. The gene calls are TRBV10-3 and TRBJ1-5; D gene uncertain. Germline lookup yields CDR1 ENHRY and CDR2 SYGVKD. CDR3 size: 12 residues. Trimming removed 6 bases at V and 3 bases at J, with 6 bases between. This chain's CDR3 is CAISQDNQPQHF. The CDR3 nucleotides are TGTGCCATCAGCCAGGACAATCAGCCCCAGCATTTT.

A few counts support this clonotype. The rearrangement links TRBV6-5 to TRBJ2-2; 7 bases line up with TRBD1. The germline gives CDR1 MNHEY, CDR2 SVGAGI. Trimming cost V 5 bases and J 4 bases; bases outside gene matches: 4. This CDR3 region has 14 residues. The CDR3 DNA follows: TGTGCCAGCAGTCAGAACAGGGGCACCGGGGAGCTGTTTTTT. It codes for CASSQNRGTGELFF.

This clonotype was found a few times. This rearrangement joins TRBV10-3 to TRBJ1-2, with a weak D call TRBD1 (5 bases). Germline V lookup: CDR1 ENHRY, CDR2 SYGVKD. V was shortened by 6 bases and J by 0 bases, with 11 bases between the two germline ends. The CDR3 loop spans 14 amino acids. In DNA form, the CDR3 reads TGTGCCATCAGCGCGACAGCCGCTAACTATGGCTACACCTTC. This translates into CAISATAANYGYTF.

The CDR3 loop is CASSRKGTNTGELFF. The CDR3 DNA reads TGTGCCAGCAGCCGAAAGGGGACCAACACCGGGGAGCTGTTTTTT. This chain uses TRBV4-2 with TRBJ2-2; D possibly matches TRBD1 or TRBD2 (5 bases each). The CDR3 has 15 amino acids. The ends were cut back, 4 bases at V and 2 bases at J, with 11 bases in the middle. CDR1 and CDR2 (germline): LGHNA, YNFKEQ.

This sequence joins TRBV18 and TRBJ1-1; 8 bases map to TRBD1. The CDR3 is made up of 16 amino acids. Germline-derived CDR1 and CDR2 are KGHSH and LQKENI. V was clipped by 1 base and J by 4 bases; unmatched bases: 8. Here the CDR3 reads CASSPLQGTGGTEAFF. As DNA, the CDR3 is TGTGCCAGCTCACCACTTCAAGGAACAGGGGGCACTGAAGCTTTCTTT.

On this clonotype: Since the CDR3 does not end with the conserved phenylalanine or tryptophan, this likely comes from a read error. The DNA is left out, because the CDR3 cannot be placed on it with certainty; the CDR3 is given as TCRdb lists it. This chain uses TRBV3-1 with TRBJ2-1; the tabulated D call, TRBD2, remains unverified against the DNA. From germline, CDR1 is LGHDT and CDR2 YNNKEL (reference sequence). From its first to its last residue, the CDR3 has 12 amino acids. CDR3 sequence reads: CASRTPAGALFL.

This clonotype was seen ten or more times. The gene calls are TRBV7-2 and TRBJ2-5; D remains unclear. Germline CDR1 is SGHTA and CDR2 is FQGNSA. V was pared by 3 bases and J by 5 bases, with 10 bases between. The CDR3 has 13 residues. CDR3 sequence reads: CASSFVLGETQYF. The CDR3 DNA reads TGTGCCAGCAGCTTCGTCCTAGGGGAGACCCAGTACTTC.